The 13 T cell receptor beta chains reported below all come from one sample, sequenced in a study of blood T cell repertoires in COVID-19. Libraries were prepared by immunoSEQ multiplex PCR; TCRdb keeps only in-frame clonotypes and omits some of them. The sample includes 200,000 or so clones, about 90% of them seen just once. Specimen: peripheral blood. Receptors were obtained from a man aged 55 to 70 with COVID-19, enrolled during active disease.

This rearrangement joins TRBV5-1 to TRBJ2-7, with 9 positions matching TRBD1. The CDR3 sequence is 13 residues long. Germline CDR1 and CDR2: SGHRS and YFSETQ. After removal of 3 bases from V and 2 bases from J, the junction contained 0 bases not matched to a gene. CDR3 loop: CASSWDRAYEQYF. Here the CDR3 DNA reads TGCGCCAGCAGCTGGGACAGGGCCTACGAGCAGTACTTC.

The rearrangement links TRBV25-1 to TRBJ1-2; the D gene is possibly TRBD1 (6 bases). Germline lookup yields CDR1 MGHDK and CDR2 SYGVNS. V lost 6 bases and J 5 bases, leaving 13 bases between the germline ends. CDR3 length: 13 residues. The CDR3 reads CASSDDRTYGYTF. The CDR3 DNA follows: TGTGCCAGCAGCGATGACAGGACTTATGGCTACACCTTC.

This chain uses TRBV7-9 with TRBJ2-2; D may be TRBD1 (7 bases). This CDR3 is built from 18 residues. The V and J ends lost 10 bases and 2 bases respectively, with 26 bases between them. Looked up from germline, CDR1 is SEHNR and CDR2 is FQNEAQ (reference sequence). CDR3 sequence: CATPVGSGGTANTGELFF. The CDR3 DNA reads TGTGCCACCCCGGTGGGGTCAGGGGGGACAGCAAACACCGGGGAGCTGTTTTTT. Supplemented by reference TRBV7-9 and TRBJ2-2, the full variable domain reads DTGVSQNPRHKITKRGQNVTFRCDPISEHNRLYWYRQTLGQGPEFLTYFQNEAQLEKSRLLSDRFSAERPKGSFSTLEIQRTEQGDSAMYLCATPVGSGGTANTGELFFGEGSRLTVL.

The chain couples TRBV6-5 to TRBJ2-1, with TRBD2 identical over 12 bases. The CDR3 runs 15 residues. Per the germline V gene, CDR1 is MNHEY and CDR2 is SVGAGI. V lost 5 bases to trimming and J lost 4 bases; unmatched junction nucleotides: 3. CDR3 in DNA: TGTGCCAGCAGTACCACTAGCGGGAGGTACAATGAGCAGTTCTTC. Translated: CASSTTSGRYNEQFF.

Points on this clone: Mismatch with germline at one junction end may stem from a read error. The V gene is TRBV27, the J gene TRBJ2-5; 12 bases are shared with TRBD2. The V gene's germline CDR1 is MNHEY and CDR2 SMNVEV (reference sequence). CDR3 length: 16 amino acids. The CDR3 spells CASSISRTSGEETQYF. The CDR3, as DNA: TGTGCCAGCAGTATATCCCGGACTAGCGGGGAAGAGACCCAGTACTTC.

The genes are TRBV5-5 and TRBJ2-7; TRBD1 is a possible D gene (5 bases). V lost 2 bases and J lost 2, with 8 bases in between. The CDR3 sequence is 13 residues long. Germline values: CDR1 SGHKS, CDR2 YYEKEE (reference sequence). In nucleotides, the CDR3 is TGTGCCAGCAGCTTACAGGACACCTACGAGCAGTACTTC. Translating it yields CASSLQDTYEQYF.

The chain combines TRBV7-9 with TRBJ1-1, with 7 bases lining up with TRBD1. The CDR3 loop spans 14 amino acids. Trimming cost V 4 bases and J 5 bases; bases outside gene matches: 7. In germline, CDR1 is SEHNR, CDR2 FQNEAQ (reference sequence). CDR3 bases: TGTGCCAGCAGCTCGACCGACAGGGCGACTGAAGCTTTCTTT. Translation gives CASSSTDRATEAFF.

This chain links TRBV5-6 with TRBJ2-1; a weak D match, TRBD2 (6 bases). V lost 4 bases, J lost 7 bases, and 15 bases lay in between. Germline V CDR1 and CDR2: SGHDT, YYEEEE. The CDR3 runs 14 residues. The CDR3 loop reads CASSPWRVGNEQFF. CDR3 nucleotides: TGTGCCAGCAGCCCGTGGAGGGTGGGGAATGAGCAGTTCTTC.

Worth noting for this clone: Germline and junction disagree at one end, which may indicate a read error. The genes are TRBV6-4 and TRBJ2-3, with D tentatively TRBD1 (6 bases). Looked up from germline, CDR1 is MRHNA and CDR2 is SNTAGT. This CDR3 comprises 11 residues. CDR3 sequence (DNA): TGTGCCAGCAGCAGGGGAGATACGCAGTTTTTT. Translated: CASSRGDTQFF.

The table lists this clone with a count of one. This chain links TRBV11-3 with TRBJ2-2, with D maybe TRBD1 (6 bases). CDR1 is SGHNT and CDR2 is YENEEA in the germline V gene. This CDR3 is 15 amino acids long. V was clipped by 5 bases and J by 7 bases, with 17 bases between them. The CDR3 nucleotides are TGTGCCAGCAGCGGACACGGGGACATTGGCGGGGAGCTGTTTTTT. Protein product: CASSGHGDIGGELFF.

The chain uses TRBV5-1 and TRBJ1-2; 8 nucleotides agree with TRBD1. Losses at the gene ends were 5 bases for V and 4 bases for J; bases not matched to a gene: 7. The CDR3 runs to 14 residues. CDR1 and CDR2 (germline): SGHRS, YFSETQ. The CDR3: CASRPRQGRYGYTF. CDR3 coding DNA: TGCGCCAGCAGACCTCGACAGGGGCGCTATGGCTACACCTTC.

This chain uses TRBV7-2 with TRBJ1-3; D is possibly TRBD1 (6 bases). The CDR3 length is 16 residues. Germline V gene data show CDR1 as SGHTA and CDR2 as FQGNSA. Trimming removed 4 bases at V and 4 bases at J, with 17 bases between. DNA of the CDR3: TGTGCCAGCAGCTCCTTTGGCACAGGGATGGGAAACACCATATATTTT. Its protein product is CASSSFGTGMGNTIYF.

The V gene is TRBV12-5, the J gene TRBJ2-1; D gene uncertain. V was shortened by 0 bases and J by 10 bases, with 7 bases between the two germline ends. Germline CDR1 LGHNT, CDR2 FRNRAP. The CDR3 contains 12 residues. CDR3 sequence: CASGLVHSEQFF. The CDR3 nucleotides read TGTGCTAGTGGTTTGGTACATAGCGAGCAGTTCTTC.